This T cell receptor beta chain was captured in a study of tumor-infiltrating lymphocytes in primary liver carcinoma. The length of the CDR3 is 14 residues. Germline-derived CDR1 and CDR2 are SGHVS and FQNEAQ. The V and J ends lost 5 bases and 3 bases, in that order; junction bases with no gene match: 6. Priming with a constant-region primer yielded TCR beta cDNA from 450 to 600 ng total RNA. Investigators got TCR beta libraries out of three nested multiplex PCR rounds, done with slightly modified ARM-PCR. Investigators reported that the first two PCR rounds, at 10 cycles each, used TRBV1-TRBV30 forward primers with a C-beta reverse primer. TCRdb re-derived calls from the multiplex PCR reads in MiXCR, one entry per CDR3 protein. The sample holds 120,000 or so distinct CDR3 sequences, around two thirds seen once. Each 20-30 mg portion of unsorted bulk tissue served as the source for co-extraction of RNA and DNA.

Sample: liver tumor tissue from sampling region 1. The subset was: tumor region T1, superior pole. The chain carries TRBV7-8 and TRBJ2-5; the match to TRBD2 covers 7 bases. The receptor comes from a woman aged 60 to 75 with primary liver carcinoma and hepatitis B virus infection. CDR3 in DNA: TGTGCCAGCAGCGAGGCCGGGACTAAAGAGACCCAGTACTTC. Amino acids: CASSEAGTKETQYF.